This T cell receptor beta chain comes out of a study of response to subunit inactivated influenza vaccine. On this clonotype itself: Its antigen is undetermined.

General study findings and limits: The authors proposed limited new T cell recruitment per seasonal influenza vaccination.

TCRdb reprocessed the RT-PCR reads with MiXCR, giving one entry per CDR3 protein. The sample includes a few hundred thousand distinct CDR3 sequences, 12% seen only once; the top ten take 7.5% to 10%. Looked up from germline, CDR1 is LGHNA and CDR2 is YNFKEQ. V dropped 7 bases and J dropped 8 bases, with 14 bases sitting between them. This CDR3 contains 13 residues. The TCR comes from a middle-aged man who received an inactivated influenza vaccine. The rearrangement links TRBV4-2 to TRBJ1-4; D not certain. Material: non-naive T cells sorted from PBMCs, obtained around two weeks before vaccination. Here the CDR3 DNA reads TGTGCCAGCACGGGGTCGGCCCGAGAAAAACTGTTTTTT. It translates to CASTGSAREKLFF.